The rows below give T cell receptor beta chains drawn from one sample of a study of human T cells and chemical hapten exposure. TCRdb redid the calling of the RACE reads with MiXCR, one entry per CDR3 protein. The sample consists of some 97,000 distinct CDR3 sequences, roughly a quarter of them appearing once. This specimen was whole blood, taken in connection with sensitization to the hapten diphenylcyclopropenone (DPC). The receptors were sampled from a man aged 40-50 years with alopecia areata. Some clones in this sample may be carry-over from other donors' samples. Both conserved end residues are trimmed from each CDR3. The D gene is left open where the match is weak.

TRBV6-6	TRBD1	ATLLRQGGVGNQPQH
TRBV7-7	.	ASSLGTRGDTQY
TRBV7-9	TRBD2	ASSLGGGTYEQY
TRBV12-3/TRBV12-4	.	ASSLRVGTGTGPITTTWNEQF
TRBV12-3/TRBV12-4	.	ASRPEAVGELF
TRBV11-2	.	ASSFALAYNEQF
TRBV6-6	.	ASRTVNSNQPQH
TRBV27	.	ATRYEQY
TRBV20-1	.	SAPAFGVNEQF
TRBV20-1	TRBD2	SAREQLAGGNEQF
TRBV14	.	ASSLSNRAHEQF
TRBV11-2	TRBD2	ASSLGTSGKKTQY
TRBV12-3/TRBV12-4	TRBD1	ASRPDRVRETQY
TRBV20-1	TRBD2	SARDSRLAGESYEQY
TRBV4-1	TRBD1	ASSPTGIEQY
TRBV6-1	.	ASKGSLTSYEQY
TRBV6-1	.	ASSIGGANVLT
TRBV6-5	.	ASRPWGTSTDTQY
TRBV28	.	ASSLFTEQF
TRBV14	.	ASSKGHFSGANVLT
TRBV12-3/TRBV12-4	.	ASCLSSYNEQF
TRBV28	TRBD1	ASSYSLSRGDTQY
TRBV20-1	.	SAPLQGGPEAF
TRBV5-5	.	ASSFLHYEQY
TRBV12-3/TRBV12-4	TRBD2	ASSFLAGEFEQF
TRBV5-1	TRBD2	ASSLTSGATNNEQF
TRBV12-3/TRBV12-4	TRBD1	ASSSQTGVDGGSPLH
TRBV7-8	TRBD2	ASSPRLANEQF
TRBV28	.	ASSMTPTSTDTQY
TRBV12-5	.	ASGESSGFIDTQY
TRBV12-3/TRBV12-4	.	ASSLGAGCADTQY
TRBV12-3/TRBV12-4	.	ASSGRDGHTQY
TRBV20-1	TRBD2	SAPDPQTSGRGEQF
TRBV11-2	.	ASSLHRAPPNNEQF
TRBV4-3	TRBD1	ASSQGGTGRGHTIY
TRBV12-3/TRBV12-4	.	ASSFHPSEKLF
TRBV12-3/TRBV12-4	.	ASSLAAGGSNQPQH